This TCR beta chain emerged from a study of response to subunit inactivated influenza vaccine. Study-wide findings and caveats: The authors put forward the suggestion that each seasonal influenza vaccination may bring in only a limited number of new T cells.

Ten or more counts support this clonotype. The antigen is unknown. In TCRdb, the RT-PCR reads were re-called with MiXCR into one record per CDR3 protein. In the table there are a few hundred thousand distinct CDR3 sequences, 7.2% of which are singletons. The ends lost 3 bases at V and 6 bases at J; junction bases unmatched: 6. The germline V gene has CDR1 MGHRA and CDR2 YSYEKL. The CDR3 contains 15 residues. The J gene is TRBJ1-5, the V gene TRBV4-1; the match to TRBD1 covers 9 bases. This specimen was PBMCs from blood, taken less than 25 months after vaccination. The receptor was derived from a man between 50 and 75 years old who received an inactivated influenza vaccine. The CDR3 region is CASSHPGQGTQPQHF. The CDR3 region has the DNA TGCGCCAGCAGCCACCCGGGACAGGGTACTCAGCCCCAGCATTTT.